This TCR beta chain derives from a study of T cell responses to AZD1222 COVID-19 vaccine. Findings of the study overall: Repertoire sampling was restricted to post-peak T cell response timepoints.

CDR3 length equals 14 residues. Per the germline V gene, CDR1 is LNHNV and CDR2 is YYDKDF (reference sequence). V dropped 1 base and J dropped 7; count of bases not matched to a gene: 4. The protocol was immunoSEQ multiplex PCR, while the TCRdb copy is restricted to in-frame clones and leaves out a portion. Of 40,000 to 55,000 clones in the sample, 80% to 90% are singletons; the top ten hold around 6.5%. On this clone itself: The antigen remains unidentified.

This chain connects TRBV15 to TRBJ1-2; 9 bases map to TRBD1. The clonotype was recovered from an adult who received the AZD1222 COVID-19 vaccine. The specimen was peripheral blood, collected 28 days after the second AZD1222 dose. The CDR3 DNA is TGTGCCACCAGCAGAGTTACAGGGGGCTTTGGCTACACCTTC. It translates to CATSRVTGGFGYTF.